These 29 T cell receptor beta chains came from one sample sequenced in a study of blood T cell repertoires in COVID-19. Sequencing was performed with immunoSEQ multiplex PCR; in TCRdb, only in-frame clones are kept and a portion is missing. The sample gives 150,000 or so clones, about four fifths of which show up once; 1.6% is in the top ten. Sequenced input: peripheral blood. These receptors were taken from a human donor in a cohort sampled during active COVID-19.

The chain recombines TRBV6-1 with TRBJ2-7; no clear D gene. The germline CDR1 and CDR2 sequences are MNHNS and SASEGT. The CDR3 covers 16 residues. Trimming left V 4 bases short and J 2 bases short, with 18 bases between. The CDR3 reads CASSGKSLGPPYEQYF. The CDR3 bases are TGTGCCAGCAGTGGGAAGAGCTTGGGCCCCCCCTACGAGCAGTACTTC.

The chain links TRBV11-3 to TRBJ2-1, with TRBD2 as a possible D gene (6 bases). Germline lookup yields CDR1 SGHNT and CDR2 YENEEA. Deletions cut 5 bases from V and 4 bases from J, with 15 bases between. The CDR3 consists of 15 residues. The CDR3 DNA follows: TGTGCCAGCAGCAGATCGAGCGGGCGGTACAATGAGCAGTTCTTC. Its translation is CASSRSSGRYNEQFF.

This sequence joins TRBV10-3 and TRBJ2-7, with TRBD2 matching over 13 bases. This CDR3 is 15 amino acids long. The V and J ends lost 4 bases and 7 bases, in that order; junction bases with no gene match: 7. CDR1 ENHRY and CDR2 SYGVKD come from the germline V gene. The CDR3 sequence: CAISGELAGGQEQYF. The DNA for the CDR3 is TGTGCCATCAGTGGTGAACTAGCGGGAGGGCAAGAGCAGTACTTC.

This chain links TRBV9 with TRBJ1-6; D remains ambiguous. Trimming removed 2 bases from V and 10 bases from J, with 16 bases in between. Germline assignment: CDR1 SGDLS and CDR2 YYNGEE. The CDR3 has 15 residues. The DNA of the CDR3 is TGTGCCAGCAGCGTCCTCGGGGATATCGGCTCACCCCTCCACTTT. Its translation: CASSVLGDIGSPLHF.

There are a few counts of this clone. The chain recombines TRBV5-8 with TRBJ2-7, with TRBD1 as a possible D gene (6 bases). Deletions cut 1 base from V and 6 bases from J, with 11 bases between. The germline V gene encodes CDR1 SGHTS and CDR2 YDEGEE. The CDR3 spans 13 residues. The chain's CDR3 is CASSLNRRGEQYF. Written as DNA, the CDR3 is TGTGCCAGCAGCTTGAATCGCAGGGGCGAGCAGTACTTC.

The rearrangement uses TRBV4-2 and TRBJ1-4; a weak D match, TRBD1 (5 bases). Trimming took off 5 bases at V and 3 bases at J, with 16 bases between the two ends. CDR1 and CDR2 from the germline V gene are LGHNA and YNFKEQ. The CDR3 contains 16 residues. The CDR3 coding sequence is TGTGCCAGCAGCTATTCTCGGGGGGGTTCTAATGAAAAACTGTTTTTT. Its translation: CASSYSRGGSNEKLFF.

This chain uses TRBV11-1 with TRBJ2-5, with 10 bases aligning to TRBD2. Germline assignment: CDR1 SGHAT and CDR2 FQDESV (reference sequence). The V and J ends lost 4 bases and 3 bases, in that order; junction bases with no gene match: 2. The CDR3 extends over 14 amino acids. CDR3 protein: CASSYGLAEETQYF. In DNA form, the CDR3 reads TGTGCCAGCAGCTACGGACTAGCGGAAGAGACCCAGTACTTC.

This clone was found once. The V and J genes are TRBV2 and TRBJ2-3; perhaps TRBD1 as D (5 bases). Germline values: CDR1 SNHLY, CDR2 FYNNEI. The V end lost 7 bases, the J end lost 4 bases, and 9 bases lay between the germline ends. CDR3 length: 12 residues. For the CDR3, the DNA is TGTGCCAGCAAAGGGGCGGCAGATACGCAGTATTTT. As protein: CASKGAADTQYF. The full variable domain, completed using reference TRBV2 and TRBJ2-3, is EPEVTQTPSHQVTQMGQEVILRCVPISNHLYFYWYRQILGQKVEFLVSFYNNEISEKSEIFDDQFSVERPDGSNFTLKIRSTKLEDSAMYFCASKGAADTQYFGPGTRLTVL.

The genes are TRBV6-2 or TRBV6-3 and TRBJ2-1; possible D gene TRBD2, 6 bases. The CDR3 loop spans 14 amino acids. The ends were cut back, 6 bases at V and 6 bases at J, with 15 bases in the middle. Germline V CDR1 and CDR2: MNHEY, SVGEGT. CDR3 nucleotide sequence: TGTGCCAGCAGCCGCCCGCTGGGGGGCAATGAGCAGTTCTTC. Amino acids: CASSRPLGGNEQFF.

CDR3 in amino acids: CATTGYGTEAFF. The CDR3 nucleotides read TGTGCCACAACAGGGTACGGCACTGAAGCTTTCTTT. The rearrangement uses TRBV24-1 and TRBJ1-1; maybe TRBD1 (6 bases). Trimming cost V 10 bases and J 4 bases, with 12 bases left between them. This CDR3 has 12 amino acids. Germline V gene sequence: CDR1 KGHDR, CDR2 SFDVKD.

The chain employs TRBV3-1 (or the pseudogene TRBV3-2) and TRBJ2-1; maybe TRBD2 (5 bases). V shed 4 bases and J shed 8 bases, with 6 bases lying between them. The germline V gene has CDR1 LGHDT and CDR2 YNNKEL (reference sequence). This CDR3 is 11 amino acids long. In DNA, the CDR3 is TGTGCCAGCAGCCGAGGGTATGAGCAGTTCTTC. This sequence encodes CASSRGYEQFF.

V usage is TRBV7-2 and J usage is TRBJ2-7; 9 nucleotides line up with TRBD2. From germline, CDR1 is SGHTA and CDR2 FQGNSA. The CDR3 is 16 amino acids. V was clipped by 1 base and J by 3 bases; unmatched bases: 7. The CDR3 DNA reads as TGTGCCAGCAGCTTAGGGGGCGGGAGGGCGAACTACGAGCAGTACTTC. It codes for CASSLGGGRANYEQYF.

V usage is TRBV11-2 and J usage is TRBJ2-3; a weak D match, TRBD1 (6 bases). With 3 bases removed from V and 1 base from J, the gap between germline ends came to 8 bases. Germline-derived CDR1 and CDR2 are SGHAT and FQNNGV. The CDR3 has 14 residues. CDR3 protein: CASSLTGGTDTQYF. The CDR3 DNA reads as TGTGCCAGCAGCTTGACAGGAGGCACAGATACGCAGTATTTT.

The CDR3 DNA reads as TGTGCCAGCTCACTCGACTTTACACGGACCTACGAGCAGTACTTC. Translation: CASSLDFTRTYEQYF. The chain uses TRBV18 and TRBJ2-7; no reliable D call. Germline-derived CDR1 and CDR2 are KGHSH and LQKENI. This CDR3 comprises 15 residues. V was cut by 4 bases and J by 2 bases, with 15 bases left in between.

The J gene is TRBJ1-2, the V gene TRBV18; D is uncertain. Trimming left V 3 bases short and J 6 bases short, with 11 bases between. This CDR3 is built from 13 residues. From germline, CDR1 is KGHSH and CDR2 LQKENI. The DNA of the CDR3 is TGTGCCAGCTCACCCCCTACTATCGATGGCTACACCTTC. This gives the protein CASSPPTIDGYTF.

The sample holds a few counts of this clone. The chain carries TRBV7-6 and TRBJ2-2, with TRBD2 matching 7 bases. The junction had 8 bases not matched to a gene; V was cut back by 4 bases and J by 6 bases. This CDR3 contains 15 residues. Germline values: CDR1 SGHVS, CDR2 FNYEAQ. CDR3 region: CASSSPFAGAGELFF. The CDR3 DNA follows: TGTGCCAGCAGCTCGCCCTTTGCGGGAGCCGGGGAGCTGTTTTTT.

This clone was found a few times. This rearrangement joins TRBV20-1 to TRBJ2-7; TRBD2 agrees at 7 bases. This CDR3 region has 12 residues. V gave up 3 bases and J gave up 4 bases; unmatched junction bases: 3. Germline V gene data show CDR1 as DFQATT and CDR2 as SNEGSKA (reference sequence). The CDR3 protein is CSASPGGYEQYF. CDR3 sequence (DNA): TGCAGTGCTAGTCCGGGGGGATACGAGCAGTACTTC.

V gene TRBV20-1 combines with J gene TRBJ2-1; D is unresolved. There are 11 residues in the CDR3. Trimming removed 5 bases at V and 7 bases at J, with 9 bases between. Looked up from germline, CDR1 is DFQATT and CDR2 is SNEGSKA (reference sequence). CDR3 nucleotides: TGCAGTGCTCCTTATCAGAATGAGCAGTTCTTC. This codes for CSAPYQNEQFF.

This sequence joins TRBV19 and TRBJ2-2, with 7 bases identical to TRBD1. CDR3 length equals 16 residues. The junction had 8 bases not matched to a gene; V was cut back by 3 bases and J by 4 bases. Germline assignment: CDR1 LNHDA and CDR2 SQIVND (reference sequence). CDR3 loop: CASSILRTGVTGELFF. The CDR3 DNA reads TGTGCCAGTAGTATCTTAAGGACAGGAGTCACCGGGGAGCTGTTTTTT.

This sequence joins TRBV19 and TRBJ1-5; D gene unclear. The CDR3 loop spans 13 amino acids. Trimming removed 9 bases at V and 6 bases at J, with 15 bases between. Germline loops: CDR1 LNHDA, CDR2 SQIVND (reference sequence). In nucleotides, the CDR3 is TGTGCCAGCACAAGGGAGCCTTTTCAGCCCCAGCATTTT. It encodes CASTREPFQPQHF. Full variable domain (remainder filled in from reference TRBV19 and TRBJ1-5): DGGITQSPKYLFRKEGQNVTLSCEQNLNHDAMYWYRQDPGQGLRLIYYSQIVNDFQKGDIAEGYSVSREKKESFPLTVTSAQKNPTAFYLCASTREPFQPQHFGDGTRLSIL.

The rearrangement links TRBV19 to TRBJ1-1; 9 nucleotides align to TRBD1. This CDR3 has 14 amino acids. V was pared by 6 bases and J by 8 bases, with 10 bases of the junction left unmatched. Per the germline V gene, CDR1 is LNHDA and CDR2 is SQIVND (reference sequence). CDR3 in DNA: TGTGCCAGTAGCACAAGTTGGGACAGGGAAGAAGCTTTCTTT. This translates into CASSTSWDREEAFF.

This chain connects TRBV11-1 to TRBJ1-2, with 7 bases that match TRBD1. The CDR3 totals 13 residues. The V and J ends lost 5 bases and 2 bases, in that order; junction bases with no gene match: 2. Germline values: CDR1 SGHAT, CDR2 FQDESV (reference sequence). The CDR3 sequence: CASSPDRNYGYTF. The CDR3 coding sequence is TGTGCCAGCAGCCCGGACAGGAACTATGGCTACACCTTC.

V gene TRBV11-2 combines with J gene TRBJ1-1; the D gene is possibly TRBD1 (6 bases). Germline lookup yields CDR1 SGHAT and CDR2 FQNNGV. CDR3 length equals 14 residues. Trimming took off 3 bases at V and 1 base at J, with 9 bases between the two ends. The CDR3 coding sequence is TGTGCCAGCAGCTTGGGCAGGGGGAACACTGAAGCTTTCTTT. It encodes CASSLGRGNTEAFF.

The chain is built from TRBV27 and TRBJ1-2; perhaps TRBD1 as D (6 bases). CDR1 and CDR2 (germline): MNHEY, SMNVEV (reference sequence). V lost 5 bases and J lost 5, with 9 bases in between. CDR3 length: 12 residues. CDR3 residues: CASSLQGYGYTF. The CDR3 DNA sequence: TGTGCCAGCAGTCTTCAGGGGTATGGCTACACCTTC.

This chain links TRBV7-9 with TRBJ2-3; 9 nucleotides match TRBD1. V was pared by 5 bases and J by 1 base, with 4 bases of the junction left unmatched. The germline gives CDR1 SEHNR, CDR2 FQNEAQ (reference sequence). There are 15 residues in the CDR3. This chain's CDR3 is CASSARTGGTDTQYF. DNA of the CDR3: TGTGCCAGCAGCGCACGGACAGGGGGCACAGATACGCAGTATTTT.

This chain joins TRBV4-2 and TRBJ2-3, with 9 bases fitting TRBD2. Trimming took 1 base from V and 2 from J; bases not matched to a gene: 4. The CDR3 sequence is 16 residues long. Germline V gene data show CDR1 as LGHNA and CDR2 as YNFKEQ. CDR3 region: CASSQGSGRLTDTQYF. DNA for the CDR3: TGTGCCAGCAGCCAAGGTAGCGGGAGACTCACAGATACGCAGTATTTT.

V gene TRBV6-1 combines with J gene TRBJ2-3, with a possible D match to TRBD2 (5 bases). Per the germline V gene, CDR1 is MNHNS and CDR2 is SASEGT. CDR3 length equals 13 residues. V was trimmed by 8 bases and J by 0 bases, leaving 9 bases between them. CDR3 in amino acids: CASEGQSTDTQYF. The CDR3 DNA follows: TGTGCCAGCGAGGGCCAGAGCACAGATACGCAGTATTTT.

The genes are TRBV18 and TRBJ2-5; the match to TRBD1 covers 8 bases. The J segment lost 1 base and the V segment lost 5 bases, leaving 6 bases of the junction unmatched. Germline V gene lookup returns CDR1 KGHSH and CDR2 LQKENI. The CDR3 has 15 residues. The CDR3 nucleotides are TGTGCCAGCTCAGTACGACAGGGGCTCCAAGAGACCCAGTACTTC. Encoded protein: CASSVRQGLQETQYF.

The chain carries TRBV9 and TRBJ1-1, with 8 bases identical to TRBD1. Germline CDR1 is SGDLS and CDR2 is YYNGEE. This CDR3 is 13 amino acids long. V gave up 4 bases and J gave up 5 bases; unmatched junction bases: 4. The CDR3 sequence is CASSFTGGTEAFF. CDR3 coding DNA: TGTGCCAGCAGCTTCACAGGGGGGACTGAAGCTTTCTTT.